Each of the 32 T cell receptor beta chains below was sequenced from the same sample in a study of CD8+ T cells in alopecia areata. As for treatment: oral pan-JAK inhibitor, 5-10 mg twice daily. RNA extraction was followed by reverse transcription into cDNA, which acted as the sequencing template. Only in-frame clones appear in the TCRdb table, and some are missing; sequencing was by immunoSEQ multiplex PCR. The data contain 110,000 or so clones, 58% of them seen just once; the ten biggest clones take up 30%. Sequenced here: CD8+ T cells sorted from blood, sampled at week 4, from a patient treated with tofacitinib. These receptors originate from a human donor with alopecia areata.

The chain carries TRBV7-6 and TRBJ1-1, with 8 bases matching TRBD1. CDR1 is SGHVS, CDR2 FNYEAQ, per germline. The CDR3 sequence is 13 residues long. V was pared by 5 bases and J by 4 bases, with 3 bases of the junction left unmatched. The CDR3: CASSGGQATEAFF. CDR3 in DNA: TGTGCCAGCAGCGGGGGACAGGCCACTGAAGCTTTCTTT.

J is TRBJ2-3 and V is TRBV10-3; the match to TRBD1 covers 8 bases. The germline V gene has CDR1 ENHRY and CDR2 SYGVKD. J gave up 4 bases and V 2 bases, and 8 bases lay outside the gene matches. The CDR3 sequence is 16 residues long. CDR3 DNA: TGTGCCATCAGTGAGGGGCAGGGGGCGGAGGCAGATACGCAGTATTTT. Its protein is CAISEGQGAEADTQYF.

A few counts support this clone. The rearrangement joins TRBV30 to TRBJ2-5; 7 bases are a match to TRBD1. The CDR3 consists of 16 residues. Germline loops: CDR1 GTSNPN, CDR2 SVGIG (reference sequence). V lost 0 bases to trimming and J lost 2 bases; unmatched junction nucleotides: 9. This CDR3 is CAWSVGLRTGQETQYF. The CDR3 DNA reads as TGTGCCTGGAGTGTAGGTCTTCGGACAGGACAAGAGACCCAGTACTTC.

The chain recombines TRBV7-9 with TRBJ2-5; unclear D gene. Per the germline V gene, CDR1 is SEHNR and CDR2 is FQNEAQ (reference sequence). V shed 3 bases and J shed 3 bases, with 11 bases lying between them. The CDR3 totals 14 residues. As DNA, the CDR3 is TGTGCCAGCAGCTTCTTAAGCACCGAAGAGACCCAGTACTTC. Protein product: CASSFLSTEETQYF.

V gene TRBV13 combines with J gene TRBJ1-2; the D is unclear. The ends were cut back, 5 bases at V and 6 bases at J, with 13 bases in the middle. Germline V lookup: CDR1 PRHDT, CDR2 FYEKMQ (reference sequence). The CDR3 has 13 amino acids. The CDR3: CASSLEGNDGYTF. In nucleotides, the CDR3 is TGTGCCAGCAGCCTCGAGGGAAATGATGGCTACACCTTC.

The chain links TRBV23-1 to TRBJ2-5; tentatively, D is TRBD1 or TRBD2 (6 bases each). TRBV23-1 is treated as an ORF (open reading frame) with a function not yet certain. V was clipped by 7 bases and J by 2 bases, with 20 bases between them. The CDR3 consists of 16 residues. The DNA of the CDR3 is TGCGCCAGCACGAGGGGGGCCTGCTTAGGGCAAGAGACCCAGTACTTC. It encodes CASTRGACLGQETQYF.

This rearrangement joins TRBV7-9 to TRBJ2-7, with a possible D match to TRBD2 (6 bases). This CDR3 is 12 amino acids long. V was pared by 4 bases and J by 7 bases, with 11 bases between. CDR1 SEHNR and CDR2 FQNEAQ come from the germline V gene (reference sequence). DNA for the CDR3: TGTGCCAGCAGCTCCCCTGCGGGAGAGCAGTACTTC. It codes for CASSSPAGEQYF.

This sequence joins TRBV13 and TRBJ2-4, with 9 bases identical to TRBD1. From germline, CDR1 is PRHDT and CDR2 FYEKMQ (reference sequence). The CDR3 has 17 residues. The J segment lost 0 bases and the V segment lost 5 bases, leaving 8 bases of the junction unmatched. The CDR3: CASSHMGQGLAKNIQYF. DNA for the CDR3: TGTGCCAGCAGCCACATGGGACAGGGATTAGCCAAAAACATTCAGTACTTC.

The chain links TRBV9 to TRBJ2-1; 7 nucleotides agree with TRBD1. The CDR3 runs 14 residues. Unmatched junction bases numbered 7, after V lost 0 bases and J lost 10 bases. Germline CDR1 is SGDLS and CDR2 is YYNGEE. The CDR3 reads CASSVATGQTEQFF. The CDR3 DNA sequence: TGTGCCAGCAGCGTAGCTACGGGACAGACGGAGCAGTTCTTC. Using reference TRBV9 and TRBJ2-1 for the parts outside the CDR3, the full variable domain is DSGVTQTPKHLITATGQRVTLRCSPRSGDLSVYWYQQSLDQGLQFLIQYYNGEERAKGNILERFSAQQFPDLHSELNLSSLELGDSALYFCASSVATGQTEQFFGPGTRLTVL.

This clone has a handful of counts. J is TRBJ2-1 and V is TRBV29-1, with 8 nucleotides matching TRBD2. J lost 6 bases, V lost 0 bases, and 7 bases had no gene match. Germline V lookup: CDR1 SQVTM, CDR2 ANQGSEA. The CDR3 has 15 amino acids. The CDR3 reads CSVEEAAGVINEQFF. CDR3 bases: TGCAGCGTTGAAGAAGCAGCGGGGGTTATCAATGAGCAGTTCTTC.

The chain carries TRBV30 and TRBJ1-5, with D possibly TRBD1 on 5 matching bases. The CDR3 has 14 residues. Trimming left V 0 bases short and J 4 bases short, with 10 bases between. CDR1 is GTSNPN and CDR2 is SVGIG in the germline V gene (reference sequence). CDR3 coding DNA: TGTGCCTGGAGTGTGTCTGGGGGGAATCAGCCCCAGCATTTT. This gives the protein CAWSVSGGNQPQHF.

The V call is TRBV30, the J call TRBJ2-1; 9 bases match TRBD2. The J segment lost 8 bases and the V segment lost 3 bases, leaving 8 bases of the junction unmatched. The CDR3 loop spans 14 amino acids. Germline CDR1 is GTSNPN and CDR2 is SVGIG (reference sequence). The CDR3 sequence: CAWSPGLAWDEQFF. The CDR3 DNA follows: TGTGCCTGGAGCCCCGGACTAGCGTGGGATGAGCAGTTCTTC. The full variable domain, completed using reference TRBV30 and TRBJ2-1, is SQTIHQWPATLVQPVGSPLSLECTVEGTSNPNLYWYRQAAGRGLQLLFYSVGIGQISSEVPQNLSASRPQDRQFILSSKKLLLSDSGFYLCAWSPGLAWDEQFFGPGTRLTVL.

This clone came up a few times. V and J are TRBV29-1 and TRBJ2-5, with 12 positions matching TRBD1. The V gene's germline CDR1 is SQVTM and CDR2 ANQGSEA. J was trimmed by 5 bases and V by 4 bases; bases with no gene match: 2. The CDR3 has 13 amino acids. Written as DNA, the CDR3 is TGCAGCGTTGTCGGGACAGGGGGCGAGACCCAGTACTTC. Amino acid sequence: CSVVGTGGETQYF.

This clone was detected a few times. This chain connects TRBV5-8 to TRBJ1-5; 8 bases align to TRBD1. The CDR3 runs to 16 residues. The germline CDR1 and CDR2 sequences are SGHTS and YDEGEE. The V and J ends lost 2 bases and 2 bases, in that order; junction bases with no gene match: 6. CDR3 loop: CASSLGRGLGNQPQHF. For the CDR3, the DNA is TGTGCCAGCAGCTTAGGCAGGGGGCTAGGCAATCAGCCCCAGCATTTT.

This clone was counted a few times. The chain joins TRBV13 to TRBJ2-1; perhaps D is TRBD1 or TRBD2 (5 bases each). Trimming pared 8 bases from V and 7 bases from J, leaving 24 bases between. The CDR3 consists of 16 residues. Germline lookup yields CDR1 PRHDT and CDR2 FYEKMQ (reference sequence). As DNA, the CDR3 is TGTGCCAGCTATCGACACGGGGCTGGGACGAGGAATGAGCAGTTCTTC. Its protein product is CASYRHGAGTRNEQFF.

The rearrangement joins TRBV30 to TRBJ2-5, with a weak D call TRBD2 (6 bases). The CDR3 spans 12 residues. The V gene's germline CDR1 is GTSNPN and CDR2 SVGIG (reference sequence). The V and J ends lost 8 bases and 3 bases respectively, with 13 bases between them. The CDR3 bases are TGTGCCGGGGACGGGGAGGAAGAGACCCAGTACTTC. It is translated as CAGDGEEETQYF.

This clone was counted only a few times. The chain combines TRBV29-1 with TRBJ2-7; 9 bases line up with TRBD1. The junction had 4 bases not matched to a gene; V was cut back by 3 bases and J by 7 bases. The CDR3 has 12 amino acids. Germline assignment: CDR1 SQVTM and CDR2 ANQGSEA. CDR3 amino acids: CSVEGQGTEQYF. The CDR3 DNA follows: TGCAGCGTTGAGGGACAGGGAACGGAGCAGTACTTC.

This chain uses TRBV25-1 with TRBJ2-7; no clear D. Per germline, CDR1 MGHDK and CDR2 SYGVNS. The CDR3 is 11 amino acids. Trimming took off 4 bases at V and 2 bases at J, with 3 bases between the two ends. The CDR3 sequence: CASSGTYEQYF. The DNA for the CDR3 is TGTGCCAGCAGTGGCACCTACGAGCAGTACTTC.

V is TRBV29-1 and J is TRBJ2-2, with a weak D call TRBD1 (5 bases). Trimming shortened V by 3 bases and J by 6 bases, and 14 bases separated the two germline ends. Germline values: CDR1 SQVTM, CDR2 ANQGSEA. This CDR3 is 14 amino acids long. The DNA for the CDR3 is TGCAGCGTTGATGGGCAGGGAAGAGCCGGGGAGCTGTTTTTT. Residues: CSVDGQGRAGELFF.

In this sample, this clone turned up a few times. V and J are TRBV29-1 and TRBJ2-7; D is unclear. Trimming shortened V by 2 bases and J by 2 bases, and 13 bases separated the two germline ends. Germline V lookup: CDR1 SQVTM, CDR2 ANQGSEA. This CDR3 has 14 amino acids. CDR3 protein: CSVEIRELPYEQYF. In DNA, the CDR3 is TGCAGCGTTGAAATTCGAGAACTTCCCTACGAGCAGTACTTC.

Notes on this clone: Given a far larger clone just one base away, this is likely a sequencing read error. The rearrangement links TRBV5-4 to TRBJ2-2; possibly TRBD2 for D (5 bases). This CDR3 has 12 amino acids. Looked up from germline, CDR1 is SGHNT and CDR2 is YYREEE (reference sequence). The DNA for the CDR3 is TGTGCCAGCAGCCAAGACACCGGGGAGCTGTCTTTT. Translated: CASSQDTGELSF.

This chain links TRBV27 with TRBJ1-6, with D uncertain. V lost 3 bases and J lost 6, with 9 bases in between. The CDR3 runs 14 residues. Germline-derived CDR1 and CDR2 are MNHEY and SMNVEV (reference sequence). The CDR3 sequence: CASSFAQFNSPLHF. Here the CDR3 DNA reads TGTGCCAGCAGTTTCGCGCAGTTTAATTCACCCCTCCACTTT.

V gene TRBV10-3 combines with J gene TRBJ2-3; perhaps D is TRBD1 or TRBD2 (6 bases each). V lost 5 bases and J 4 bases, leaving 13 bases between the germline ends. The CDR3 loop spans 14 amino acids. The germline V gene has CDR1 ENHRY and CDR2 SYGVKD. The CDR3 DNA sequence: TGTGCCATCAGTTCCCCGGAGGGGGCAGATACGCAGTATTTT. Its protein is CAISSPEGADTQYF.

In this sample, this clone turned up a few times. This sequence joins TRBV23-1 and TRBJ1-2; D is possibly TRBD1 (5 bases). TRBV23-1 is reported as an ORF; its role is uncertain. This CDR3 is built from 15 residues. V lost 4 bases and J lost 3, with 15 bases in between. This chain's CDR3 is CASSLHRHWDYGYTF. CDR3 bases: TGCGCCAGCAGTCTTCACAGGCACTGGGACTATGGCTACACCTTC.

This clone was seen only a few times. V is TRBV30 and J is TRBJ1-1; D not certain. CDR1 GTSNPN and CDR2 SVGIG come from the germline V gene (reference sequence). Trimming shortened V by 5 bases and J by 5 bases, and 9 bases separated the two germline ends. This CDR3 has 11 residues. CDR3 DNA: TGTGCCTGGGGGAGGAGTACTGAAGCTTTCTTT. Protein sequence: CAWGRSTEAFF. The whole variable domain, filled in from reference TRBV30 and TRBJ1-1, reads SQTIHQWPATLVQPVGSPLSLECTVEGTSNPNLYWYRQAAGRGLQLLFYSVGIGQISSEVPQNLSASRPQDRQFILSSKKLLLSDSGFYLCAWGRSTEAFFGQGTRLTVV.

This clone has just a few counts. The chain uses TRBV29-1 and TRBJ2-1; the match to TRBD1 covers 9 bases. Germline CDR1 reads SQVTM; CDR2 reads ANQGSEA. J lost 12 bases, V lost 7 bases, and 7 bases had no gene match. The CDR3 extends over 11 amino acids. DNA of the CDR3: TGCAGCGGCGACAGGGGGGGATTGCAGTTCTTC. It specifies CSGDRGGLQFF.

The gene calls are TRBV27 and TRBJ2-7, with 9 bases that match TRBD1. J was trimmed by 5 bases and V by 5 bases; bases with no gene match: 7. This CDR3 spans 14 amino acids. Germline CDR1 MNHEY, CDR2 SMNVEV (reference sequence). CDR3 sequence: CASSLGQGRNEQYF. CDR3 nucleotides: TGTGCCAGCAGTCTGGGACAGGGAAGGAACGAGCAGTACTTC.

The J gene is TRBJ2-7, the V gene TRBV29-1; TRBD1 agrees at 11 bases. Germline values: CDR1 SQVTM, CDR2 ANQGSEA. The CDR3 has 14 residues. V dropped 7 bases and J dropped 1; count of bases not matched to a gene: 6. The chain's CDR3 is CSANGQGASYEQYF. CDR3 in DNA: TGCAGCGCTAACGGACAGGGGGCTTCCTACGAGCAGTACTTC.

This sequence joins TRBV6-5 and TRBJ1-2; 7 nucleotides line up with TRBD1. Germline lookup yields CDR1 MNHEY and CDR2 SVGAGI. The V gene end was trimmed by 7 bases and the J gene end by 8 bases; junction bases not matched to a gene: 13. The CDR3 totals 14 residues. The CDR3 here is CASNIRAGGGGYTF. The CDR3 DNA follows: TGTGCCAGCAACATACGGGCAGGGGGAGGGGGCTACACCTTC.

The CDR3 coding sequence is TGTGCCAGCGCTAGCGGGGGGCTTTCCGATGAGCAGTTCTTC. It is translated as CASASGGLSDEQFF. This chain connects TRBV7-9 to TRBJ2-1; 11 bases agree with TRBD2. The CDR3 length is 14 residues. Trimming took 8 bases from V and 8 from J; bases not matched to a gene: 8. The V gene's germline CDR1 is SEHNR and CDR2 FQNEAQ (reference sequence).

The V call is TRBV2, the J call TRBJ2-6, with D unresolved. The CDR3 consists of 15 residues. V was clipped by 3 bases and J by 0 bases, with 6 bases between them. The germline gives CDR1 SNHLY, CDR2 FYNNEI. CDR3 DNA sequence: TGTGCCAGCAGTGACGCAGCCTCTGGGGCCAACGTCCTGACTTTC. Translated: CASSDAASGANVLTF. Complete variable domain (other parts from reference TRBV2 and TRBJ2-6): EPEVTQTPSHQVTQMGQEVILRCVPISNHLYFYWYRQILGQKVEFLVSFYNNEISEKSEIFDDQFSVERPDGSNFTLKIRSTKLEDSAMYFCASSDAASGANVLTFGAGSRLTVL.

The rearrangement joins TRBV13 to TRBJ1-5, with D possibly matching TRBD1 (5 bases). Germline CDR1 reads PRHDT; CDR2 reads FYEKMQ (reference sequence). The CDR3 loop spans 13 amino acids. Trimming shortened V by 5 bases and J by 7 bases, and 12 bases separated the two germline ends. CDR3 sequence (DNA): TGTGCCAGCAGCACTGGGAGGGGACAGCCCCAGCATTTT. It is translated as CASSTGRGQPQHF.